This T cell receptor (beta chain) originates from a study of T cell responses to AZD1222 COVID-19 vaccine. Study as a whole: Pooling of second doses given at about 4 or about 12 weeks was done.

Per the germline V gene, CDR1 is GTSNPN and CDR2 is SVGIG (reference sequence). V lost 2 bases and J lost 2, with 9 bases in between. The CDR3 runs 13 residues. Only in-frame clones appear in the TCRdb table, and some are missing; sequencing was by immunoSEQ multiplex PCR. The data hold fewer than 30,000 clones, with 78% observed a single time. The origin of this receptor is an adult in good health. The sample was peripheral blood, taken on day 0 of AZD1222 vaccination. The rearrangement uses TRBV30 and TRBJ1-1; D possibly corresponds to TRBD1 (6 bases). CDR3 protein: CAWSQDSNTEAFF. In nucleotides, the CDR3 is TGTGCCTGGAGTCAGGACAGTAACACTGAAGCTTTCTTT.